This is a list of T cell receptor beta chains from one sample in a study of cytomegalovirus exposure and HLA in healthy donors. Some clones are missing from TCRdb's copy, which holds only in-frame ones; the method was immunoSEQ multiplex PCR. This sample has some 170,000 clones, with 84% found just once. Source material: PBMCs. The origin of the receptors is a young man in good health and CMV-seropositive. CDR3s include the opening cysteine and the closing phenylalanine or tryptophan. Fields, in order: V gene, J gene, clone size, D gene, CDR3 protein, CDR3 DNA. The D gene is left open where the match is weak. Size tells how often a clone was seen (once, few, many) or the class of an expanded clone, and some rows leave it out.

V gene: TRBV27; J gene: TRBJ2-1; clone size: few; D gene: NA; CDR3 protein: CASSFAGSYNEQFF; CDR3 DNA: TGTGCCAGCAGTTTTGCCGGGTCCTACAATGAGCAGTTCTTC
V gene: TRBV2; J gene: TRBJ1-1; clone size: NA; D gene: NA; CDR3 protein: CASSEARPDGTEAFF; CDR3 DNA: TGTGCCAGCAGTGAAGCGAGGCCAGATGGGACTGAAGCTTTCTTT
V gene: TRBV9; J gene: TRBJ2-3; clone size: once; D gene: NA; CDR3 protein: CASSVYPEAQYF; CDR3 DNA: TGTGCCAGCAGCGTATATCCAGAGGCGCAGTATTTT
V gene: TRBV4-1; J gene: TRBJ2-1; clone size: NA; D gene: TRBD2; CDR3 protein: CASSQGVWLAGGSSSYNEQFF; CDR3 DNA: TGCGCCAGCAGCCAAGGGGTTTGGCTAGCGGGGGGTTCGAGCTCCTACAATGAGCAGTTCTTC
V gene: TRBV7-6; J gene: TRBJ2-5; clone size: few; D gene: TRBD1; CDR3 protein: CASSLAGGTGGQETQYF; CDR3 DNA: TGTGCCAGCAGCTTAGCGGGGGGGACAGGGGGCCAAGAGACCCAGTACTTC
V gene: TRBV7-2; J gene: TRBJ2-5; clone size: NA; D gene: TRBD2; CDR3 protein: CASSIPSGGAWETQYF; CDR3 DNA: TGTGCCAGCAGCATCCCTAGCGGGGGGGCCTGGGAGACCCAGTACTTC
V gene: TRBV4-1; J gene: TRBJ2-5; clone size: once; D gene: TRBD2; CDR3 protein: CASSQGSSGRETQYF; CDR3 DNA: TGCGCCAGCAGCCAAGGTTCTAGCGGGAGAGAGACCCAGTACTTC
V gene: TRBV28; J gene: TRBJ1-1; clone size: NA; D gene: TRBD1; CDR3 protein: CASYRDRGLYTEAFF; CDR3 DNA: TGTGCCAGCTATCGGGACAGGGGGCTCTACACTGAAGCTTTCTTT
V gene: TRBV5-1; J gene: TRBJ2-7; clone size: once; D gene: TRBD1; CDR3 protein: CASCRDRVDEQYF; CDR3 DNA: TGCGCCAGCTGCCGGGACAGGGTAGACGAGCAGTACTTC
V gene: TRBV7-9; J gene: TRBJ1-4; clone size: NA; D gene: NA; CDR3 protein: CASSPRTEPTNEKLFF; CDR3 DNA: TGTGCCAGCAGCCCACGGACAGAACCAACTAATGAAAAACTGTTTTTT
V gene: TRBV7-3; J gene: TRBJ2-1; clone size: NA; D gene: TRBD1; CDR3 protein: CASSTAGTGGYNEQFF; CDR3 DNA: TGTGCCAGCAGCACTGCCGGGACAGGAGGGTACAATGAGCAGTTCTTC
V gene: TRBV4-1; J gene: TRBJ2-7; clone size: once; D gene: NA; CDR3 protein: CASSPTSLVPYEQYF; CDR3 DNA: TGCGCCAGCAGCCCTACTAGTTTGGTTCCCTACGAGCAGTACTTC
V gene: TRBV15; J gene: TRBJ2-3; clone size: NA; D gene: NA; CDR3 protein: CATSREWAATTDTQYF; CDR3 DNA: TGTGCCACCAGCAGAGAGTGGGCAGCTACCACAGATACGCAGTATTTT
V gene: TRBV7-2; J gene: TRBJ1-2; clone size: few; D gene: TRBD1; CDR3 protein: CASSPPGDRLFYGYTF; CDR3 DNA: TGTGCCAGCAGCCCACCGGGGGACAGGCTGTTCTATGGCTACACCTTC
V gene: TRBV6-5; J gene: TRBJ2-7; clone size: NA; D gene: NA; CDR3 protein: CASSYSIIGSDEQYF; CDR3 DNA: TGTGCCAGCAGTTACTCGATAATCGGGTCCGACGAGCAGTACTTC
V gene: TRBV2; J gene: TRBJ2-1; clone size: NA; D gene: TRBD2; CDR3 protein: CASSEDSGGYNEQFF; CDR3 DNA: TGTGCCAGCAGTGAAGACAGCGGGGGCTACAATGAGCAGTTCTTC
V gene: TRBV4-1; J gene: TRBJ2-7; clone size: NA; D gene: TRBD2; CDR3 protein: CASSQELGAGGPSGEQYF; CDR3 DNA: TGCGCCAGCAGCCAAGAGTTGGGAGCGGGAGGGCCATCGGGCGAGCAGTACTTC
V gene: TRBV7-8; J gene: TRBJ2-3; clone size: once; D gene: NA; CDR3 protein: CASSLGPGIDTQYF; CDR3 DNA: TGTGCCAGCAGCTTAGGGCCGGGAATAGATACGCAGTATTTT
V gene: TRBV7-9; J gene: TRBJ2-2; clone size: NA; D gene: NA; CDR3 protein: CASSFMDSNTGELFF; CDR3 DNA: TGTGCCAGCAGCTTCATGGACAGTAACACCGGGGAGCTGTTTTTT
V gene: TRBV6-5; J gene: TRBJ2-2; clone size: NA; D gene: NA; CDR3 protein: CASSYSIEGVTGELFF; CDR3 DNA: TGTGCCAGCAGTTACTCGATTGAGGGGGTCACCGGGGAGCTGTTTTTT
V gene: TRBV19; J gene: TRBJ1-5; clone size: once; D gene: NA; CDR3 protein: CASSPSTGTFSNQPQHF; CDR3 DNA: TGTGCCAGTAGTCCATCCACCGGGACATTTAGCAATCAGCCCCAGCATTTT
V gene: TRBV18; J gene: TRBJ1-6; clone size: NA; D gene: NA; CDR3 protein: CASSPGGGNSPLHF; CDR3 DNA: TGTGCCAGCTCACCAGGGGGCGGTAATTCACCCCTCCACTTT
V gene: TRBV28; J gene: TRBJ2-5; clone size: NA; D gene: NA; CDR3 protein: CASSVPGLGRETQYF; CDR3 DNA: TGTGCCAGCAGTGTCCCGGGACTGGGGAGAGAGACCCAGTACTTC
V gene: TRBV6-5; J gene: TRBJ2-2; clone size: NA; D gene: NA; CDR3 protein: CASSYSTGAGELFF; CDR3 DNA: TGTGCCAGCAGTTACTCGACGGGAGCCGGGGAGCTGTTTTTT
V gene: TRBV6-5; J gene: TRBJ2-2; clone size: once; D gene: NA; CDR3 protein: CASSRDRSGELFF; CDR3 DNA: TGTGCCAGCAGTCGAGACAGATCCGGGGAGCTGTTTTTT
V gene: TRBV5-5; J gene: TRBJ2-3; clone size: NA; D gene: NA; CDR3 protein: CASSLATGRARDTQYF; CDR3 DNA: TGTGCCAGCAGCTTGGCCACAGGCAGGGCTAGGGATACGCAGTATTTT
V gene: TRBV27; J gene: TRBJ2-1; clone size: NA; D gene: TRBD2; CDR3 protein: CASSLSKTSSGNEQFF; CDR3 DNA: TGTGCCAGCAGTTTATCGAAGACTAGCAGCGGCAATGAGCAGTTCTTC
V gene: TRBV5-4; J gene: TRBJ2-3; clone size: NA; D gene: TRBD2; CDR3 protein: CASSKGTSGMSTDTQYF; CDR3 DNA: TGTGCCAGCAGCAAGGGGACTAGCGGGATGAGCACAGATACGCAGTATTTT
V gene: TRBV7-6; J gene: TRBJ2-5; clone size: NA; D gene: TRBD2; CDR3 protein: CASSPRTSGTPETQYF; CDR3 DNA: TGTGCCAGCAGCCCGCGGACTAGCGGGACCCCAGAGACCCAGTACTTC
V gene: TRBV7-3; J gene: TRBJ2-3; clone size: NA; D gene: TRBD2; CDR3 protein: CASSSAGGITDTQYF; CDR3 DNA: TGTGCCAGCAGCTCAGCGGGGGGGATCACAGATACGCAGTATTTT
V gene: TRBV6-5; J gene: TRBJ2-2; clone size: NA; D gene: TRBD1; CDR3 protein: CASRPGQGYGELFF; CDR3 DNA: TGTGCCAGCAGACCGGGACAGGGCTACGGGGAGCTGTTTTTT
V gene: TRBV7-8; J gene: TRBJ2-7; clone size: once; D gene: NA; CDR3 protein: CASSLRSTPTYEQYF; CDR3 DNA: TGTGCCAGCAGCCTTCGAAGTACTCCCACCTACGAGCAGTACTTC
V gene: TRBV28; J gene: TRBJ2-1; clone size: once; D gene: TRBD2; CDR3 protein: CASSLSPGLAIVEYNEQFF; CDR3 DNA: TGTGCCAGCAGTTTATCCCCGGGACTAGCGATCGTAGAATACAATGAGCAGTTCTTC
V gene: TRBV4-1; J gene: TRBJ1-5; clone size: NA; D gene: NA; CDR3 protein: CASSQDNSNQPQHF; CDR3 DNA: TGCGCCAGCAGCCAAGATAATAGCAATCAGCCCCAGCATTTT
V gene: TRBV28; J gene: TRBJ2-7; clone size: NA; D gene: NA; CDR3 protein: CASSLTGNSYEQYF; CDR3 DNA: TGTGCCAGCAGTTTAACGGGGAACTCCTACGAGCAGTACTTC
V gene: TRBV7-9; J gene: TRBJ2-3; clone size: NA; D gene: NA; CDR3 protein: CASSLVGGQDTQYF; CDR3 DNA: TGTGCCAGCAGCTTAGTGGGGGGACAGGATACGCAGTATTTT
V gene: TRBV6-5; J gene: TRBJ1-1; clone size: NA; D gene: NA; CDR3 protein: CASSSAGGNTEAFF; CDR3 DNA: TGTGCCAGCAGCTCGGCGGGGGGTAACACTGAAGCTTTCTTT
V gene: TRBV9; J gene: TRBJ2-4; clone size: NA; D gene: NA; CDR3 protein: CASSPTEGQPIQYF; CDR3 DNA: TGTGCCAGCAGCCCCACGGAGGGTCAACCCATTCAGTACTTC
V gene: TRBV9; J gene: TRBJ2-1; clone size: NA; D gene: TRBD2; CDR3 protein: CASSVSGGPQGQFF; CDR3 DNA: TGTGCCAGCAGCGTTAGCGGGGGGCCCCAGGGGCAGTTCTTC
V gene: TRBV28; J gene: TRBJ1-5; clone size: once; D gene: NA; CDR3 protein: CASSFAGGNQPQHF; CDR3 DNA: TGTGCCAGCAGTTTCGCAGGGGGCAATCAGCCCCAGCATTTT
V gene: TRBV4-2; J gene: TRBJ2-7; clone size: NA; D gene: TRBD2; CDR3 protein: CASSHGAGGTYEQYF; CDR3 DNA: TGTGCCAGCAGCCACGGAGCGGGAGGTACCTACGAGCAGTACTTC
V gene: TRBV11-2; J gene: TRBJ1-1; clone size: NA; D gene: NA; CDR3 protein: CASNQRGGYLMNTEAFF; CDR3 DNA: TGTGCCAGCAACCAAAGGGGGGGATACTTGATGAACACTGAAGCTTTCTTT
V gene: TRBV15; J gene: TRBJ1-5; clone size: NA; D gene: NA; CDR3 protein: CATSRVETYRGNQPQHF; CDR3 DNA: TGTGCCACCAGCAGAGTGGAGACGTACAGGGGCAATCAGCCCCAGCATTTT
V gene: TRBV28; J gene: TRBJ2-5; clone size: NA; D gene: TRBD2; CDR3 protein: CASSSGGIGYQETQYF; CDR3 DNA: TGTGCCAGCAGTTCCGGGGGGATAGGGTACCAAGAGACCCAGTACTTC
V gene: TRBV27; J gene: TRBJ1-1; clone size: NA; D gene: NA; CDR3 protein: CATRTVAGDTEAFF; CDR3 DNA: TGTGCCACCCGGACAGTGGCAGGAGACACTGAAGCTTTCTTT
V gene: TRBV29-1; J gene: TRBJ2-7; clone size: NA; D gene: NA; CDR3 protein: CSVAGNYEQYF; CDR3 DNA: TGCAGCGTTGCAGGGAACTACGAGCAGTACTTC
V gene: TRBV18; J gene: TRBJ2-7; clone size: NA; D gene: TRBD1; CDR3 protein: CASSPGDSLEQYF; CDR3 DNA: TGTGCCAGCTCACCGGGGGACAGTCTGGAGCAGTACTTC
V gene: TRBV9; J gene: TRBJ1-2; clone size: NA; D gene: NA; CDR3 protein: CASSVGLFSRDGYTF; CDR3 DNA: TGTGCCAGCAGCGTAGGCCTGTTTTCGCGGGATGGCTACACCTTC
V gene: TRBV5-1; J gene: TRBJ2-7; clone size: NA; D gene: TRBD1; CDR3 protein: CASKEGQGPFYEQYF; CDR3 DNA: TGCGCCAGCAAGGAAGGACAGGGGCCATTCTACGAGCAGTACTTC
V gene: TRBV7-3; J gene: TRBJ2-2; clone size: NA; D gene: NA; CDR3 protein: CASSPTDSRLNTGELFF; CDR3 DNA: TGTGCCAGCAGCCCCACTGATTCCAGGCTGAACACCGGGGAGCTGTTTTTT
V gene: TRBV12-2; J gene: TRBJ2-3; clone size: NA; D gene: NA; CDR3 protein: CASRFLGGRTDTQYF; CDR3 DNA: TGTGCAAGTCGCTTTCTGGGCGGGAGAACAGATACGCAGTATTTT
V gene: TRBV25-1; J gene: TRBJ2-3; clone size: NA; D gene: TRBD1; CDR3 protein: CASSQMGTGFGTDTQYF; CDR3 DNA: TGTGCCAGCAGTCAGATGGGGACAGGGTTCGGCACAGATACGCAGTATTTT
V gene: TRBV15; J gene: TRBJ2-1; clone size: NA; D gene: TRBD1; CDR3 protein: CATSRGRQGNYNEQFF; CDR3 DNA: TGTGCCACCAGCAGGGGGAGACAGGGAAACTACAATGAGCAGTTCTTC
V gene: TRBV28; J gene: TRBJ2-7; clone size: NA; D gene: TRBD2; CDR3 protein: CASSFGGVVYEQYF; CDR3 DNA: TGTGCCAGCAGTTTCGGGGGGGTGGTGTACGAGCAGTACTTC